The 16 T cell receptor beta chains below come from one sample, sequenced in a study of cytomegalovirus exposure and HLA in healthy donors. A multiplex PCR was run with 60 Vbeta primers and 13 Jbeta primers. Clones were sequenced by immunoSEQ multiplex PCR, and TCRdb holds only the in-frame ones, with some missing. The sample holds about 83,000 clones, about 70% seen once. Sequenced input: PBMCs. The source is a man aged 60 to 75 in good health and CMV-seronegative.

This clone was seen a handful of times. CDR3 residues: CASKDSLNQPQHF. CDR3 DNA sequence: TGTGCCAGTAAGGACAGCCTCAATCAGCCCCAGCATTTT. The J gene is TRBJ1-5, the V gene TRBV2, with D tentatively TRBD1 (6 bases). Between the trimmed V and J ends, which lost 9 bases and 3 bases, there was a span of 12 bases. Germline assignment: CDR1 SNHLY and CDR2 FYNNEI. This CDR3 has 13 residues. The whole variable domain, filled in from reference TRBV2 and TRBJ1-5, reads EPEVTQTPSHQVTQMGQEVILRCVPISNHLYFYWYRQILGQKVEFLVSFYNNEISEKSEIFDDQFSVERPDGSNFTLKIRSTKLEDSAMYFCASKDSLNQPQHFGDGTRLSIL.

The chain employs TRBV28 and TRBJ1-2, with 7 bases aligning to TRBD1. The CDR3 totals 13 residues. Germline trimming cut 8 bases from V and 8 bases from J; bases unmatched to any gene: 11. Germline V lookup: CDR1 MDHEN, CDR2 SYDVKM. The CDR3 nucleotides are TGTGCCAGCCAGTCGAGGGGGCCGGGAGGCTACACCTTC. It yields the protein CASQSRGPGGYTF.

The genes are TRBV7-2 and TRBJ2-3, with D tentatively TRBD1 (5 bases). CDR1 and CDR2 from the germline V gene are SGHTA and FQGNSA. The CDR3 has 14 residues. Trimming took off 6 bases at V and 1 base at J, with 11 bases between the two ends. The CDR3 coding sequence is TGTGCCAGCAGAAGAGACAGACGCACAGATACGCAGTATTTT. Protein product: CASRRDRRTDTQYF.

The chain has TRBV9 and TRBJ1-1; 9 bases are a match to TRBD1. The CDR3 contains 13 residues. Germline CDR1 reads SGDLS; CDR2 reads YYNGEE. Trimming took 4 bases from V and 3 from J; bases not matched to a gene: 1. CDR3 DNA sequence: TGTGCCAGCAGCAGGACAGGGGACACTGAAGCTTTCTTT. This gives the protein CASSRTGDTEAFF.

The gene calls are TRBV4-1 and TRBJ2-7; TRBD2 matches 14 bases. After removal of 3 bases from V and 6 bases from J, the junction contained 4 bases not matched to a gene. Germline lookup yields CDR1 MGHRA and CDR2 YSYEKL. The length of the CDR3 is 15 residues. The CDR3: CASSQPTSGRAEQYF. The DNA of the CDR3 is TGCGCCAGCAGCCAGCCGACTAGCGGGAGGGCCGAGCAGTACTTC.

This clone was seen more than once but under ten times. In nucleotides, the CDR3 is TGCGCCAGCAGCTTAGGAGGTCGTGGGAAGCGGGAGGACACAGATACGCAGTATTTT. Amino acid sequence: CASSLGGRGKREDTDTQYF. V is TRBV5-1 and J is TRBJ2-3, with 9 bases that match TRBD2. The CDR3 totals 19 residues. Looked up from germline, CDR1 is SGHRS and CDR2 is YFSETQ. With V trimmed by 2 bases and J by 2 bases, 15 bases remained unmatched.

This chain links TRBV9 with TRBJ2-3, with D unclear. The V end was cut by 0 bases, the J end by 4 bases, with 9 bases between. This CDR3 has 14 amino acids. Germline V gene lookup returns CDR1 SGDLS and CDR2 YYNGEE. CDR3 sequence (DNA): TGTGCCAGCAGCGTAGCTGAGCCCCCAGATACGCAGTATTTT. This codes for CASSVAEPPDTQYF.

DNA of the CDR3: TGCAGCGTTGAAAAAGCGGGAGACATGTACGAGCAGTACTTC. This encodes CSVEKAGDMYEQYF. The V call is TRBV29-1, the J call TRBJ2-7; 8 positions agree with TRBD2. The CDR3 contains 14 residues. Unmatched junction bases numbered 7, after V lost 2 bases and J lost 4 bases. From germline, CDR1 is SQVTM and CDR2 ANQGSEA.

A few counts support this clone. The chain carries TRBV6-1 and TRBJ1-4; D is unclear. The germline V and J ends were trimmed by 7 bases and 8 bases, with 17 bases remaining between them. The CDR3 runs 14 residues. Germline CDR1 MNHNS, CDR2 SASEGT. The CDR3 coding sequence is TGTGCCAGCACCGAGGGAAGGTCCGGAGAAAAACTGTTTTTT. This sequence encodes CASTEGRSGEKLFF.

V is TRBV10-2 and J is TRBJ1-5; D possibly corresponds to TRBD1 (6 bases). V lost 8 bases to trimming and J lost 6 bases, with 14 bases between them. Germline V gene data show CDR1 as WSHSY and CDR2 as SAAADI. CDR3 length: 13 residues. The CDR3 bases are TGCGCCAGCGGGAGGGGACAACCTCAGCCCCAGCATTTT. Translation: CASGRGQPQPQHF.

This chain uses TRBV7-9 with TRBJ2-1; a possible D gene is TRBD2 (5 bases). The CDR3 sequence is 13 residues long. V was shortened by 5 bases and J by 7 bases, with 12 bases between the two germline ends. Germline CDR1 and CDR2: SEHNR and FQNEAQ (reference sequence). The CDR3 loop is CASSPSGVNEQFF. The CDR3 coding sequence is TGTGCCAGCAGCCCCAGCGGTGTGAATGAGCAGTTCTTC.

The chain's CDR3 is CASRLTGATNEKLFF. In nucleotides, the CDR3 is TGTGCCAGCAGATTGACAGGAGCAACTAATGAAAAACTGTTTTTT. The chain recombines TRBV6-5 with TRBJ1-4; TRBD1 is a possible D gene (6 bases). V was pared by 6 bases and J by 0 bases, with 11 bases between. The CDR3 is made up of 15 amino acids. Germline lookup yields CDR1 MNHEY and CDR2 SVGAGI.

The chain joins TRBV5-4 to TRBJ1-5, with 8 bases matching TRBD1. V shed 1 base and J 1 base; nucleotides not matched to a gene: 7. The CDR3 is made up of 17 amino acids. Germline V lookup: CDR1 SGHNT, CDR2 YYREEE (reference sequence). DNA for the CDR3: TGTGCCAGCAGCTTGTGGCAGGGGGCAGGGAGCAATCAGCCCCAGCATTTT. This gives the protein CASSLWQGAGSNQPQHF.

The chain carries TRBV11-2 and TRBJ2-3, with TRBD1 as a possible D gene (5 bases). Per germline, CDR1 SGHAT and CDR2 FQNNGV. The CDR3 is 16 residues long. Trimming stripped 1 base from V and 1 base from J, with 12 bases between. This CDR3 reads CASSLVGLWGTDTQYF. CDR3 bases: TGTGCCAGCAGCTTAGTGGGGCTTTGGGGCACAGATACGCAGTATTTT.

This chain links TRBV10-2 with TRBJ2-1, with D unclear. CDR1 and CDR2 from the germline V gene are WSHSY and SAAADI. Trimming took off 7 bases at V and 0 bases at J, with 10 bases between the two ends. The CDR3 is made up of 14 amino acids. In DNA, the CDR3 is TGCGCCAGCATTGCCCCCAGCTCCTACAATGAGCAGTTCTTC. Translation gives CASIAPSSYNEQFF.

The chain combines TRBV2 with TRBJ2-5, with D possibly matching TRBD2 (7 bases). V shed 6 bases and J shed 2 bases, with 16 bases lying between them. This CDR3 spans 15 amino acids. Germline values: CDR1 SNHLY, CDR2 FYNNEI. The CDR3 nucleotides read TGTGCCAGCAGGCCTGGCGGGGGCGGTCAAGAGACCCAGTACTTC. It is translated as CASRPGGGGQETQYF.